Reported below is one T cell receptor beta chain. Which antigen it targets is not known. No base-level quality is on record; no much larger clone is a single base apart. The sample belongs to a study of CD8 T cells in Susac syndrome (dated by TCRdb to about 2019). General notes on the study: Of the Susac syndrome patients who were sequenced, more than 5 had clinically active disease and eight were in clinical remission. At blood withdrawal, Susac syndrome patients were therapy-naive, treated with corticosteroids (with IVIg additionally given to some), or treated with IVIg alone. Whether CD8+ T cell activation and differentiation in Susac syndrome was antigen driven was tested using repertoire sequencing.

The full study reports these points: The number of individuals in the TCR sequencing and HLA analysis was recognized as being relatively small. In patients with Susac syndrome, the CD4+ T cell repertoire showed no detectable clonal expansion.

Spanning cysteine to phenylalanine, the CDR3 consists of 12 amino acids. CDR3 DNA only is kept here, 36 bases in frame from base 1. V and J are truncated by 6 bases and 0 bases respectively, leaving an intervening sequence of 7 bases. CDR1 and CDR2 (DFQATT, SNEGSKA) derive from the germline V gene (reference sequence). RNA was extracted with the RNeasy kit and roughly 0.45 to 1 ug was reverse transcribed using random hexamers. TCR beta CDR3 regions were amplified with the immunoSEQ multiplex PCR assay covering 54 Vbeta and 13 Jbeta segments. To correct PCR amplification bias, a synthetic template baseline was used for both primer optimization and computational correction. In the original analysis: Reads were annotated to V, D and J genes according to IMGT and were analyzed with immunoSEQ Analyzer, with only productive sequences retained. Clonality was computed as one minus Shannon entropy normalized by log2 of the number of productive unique sequences. For each patient and control, public and private clones were evaluated among the 100 most prevalent clones. Clones were defined as Susac-specific if absent from the healthy and MS cohorts, from 1052 published viral clones and from other ImmuneACCESS disease sequences. TCRdb applied fastp at Q25 and MiXCR to the public reads, then kept only in-frame beta chains. Here each entry gathers all rows of one CDR3 protein and keeps the most common genes and DNA. TCRdb's processing, not the authors', yielded these V and J calls. Within this sample are about 94,000 distinct CDR3 sequences, with about 94% of them counted one time only. Of the sample, roughly 0.31% is held by the ten largest clones.

Peripheral blood CD8+ and CD4+ T cells from healthy donors, Susac syndrome patients and multiple sclerosis patients were profiled using high-throughput TCR beta sequencing. Susac syndrome patients met recently defined diagnostic criteria for definite or probable disease. Bulk CD8+ and CD4+ T cells were purified magnetically by negative isolation, whereas CD8+ TEMRA cells were enriched by FACS. Blood was drawn into EDTA tubes, processed within 24 hours, and PBMCs were isolated by density gradient centrifugation. PBMCs intended for TCR sequencing were cryopreserved in liquid nitrogen and thawed later in a water bath at 37 degrees C. A purity of at least 90% was achieved for sorted or isolated CD4+, CD8+ and CD8+ TEMRA cells.

This chain is built from TRBV20-1 and TRBJ2-3; too little of a D gene remains to name it. Sequenced material: CD4+ T cells from PBMCs. The TCR sequence derives from a human donor with Susac syndrome. CDR3 loop: CSALRSTDTQYF. The base sequence is TGCAGTGCGCTCCGGAGCACAGATACGCAGTATTTT.